This is a list of T cell receptor beta chains from one sample in a study of blood T cell repertoires in COVID-19. The table came from immunoSEQ multiplex PCR; TCRdb's copy has only in-frame clones and leaves some out. The sample records about 71,000 clones, about 80% being singletons. The source material was peripheral blood. The source of these receptors is a man in his sixties or seventies with acute or convalescent COVID-19. The conserved cysteine and the conserved F or W are not part of the CDR3 here. The D gene is left open where the match is weak. A row's size may be missing; if present it is once, few, many or a size class.

d_gene,j_gene,v_gene,abundance,CDR3aa
.,TRBJ1-2,TRBV12-3/TRBV12-4,.,ASSRTVRDGYT
.,TRBJ1-3,TRBV2,.,ASSGGEGHTIY
TRBD2,TRBJ2-1,TRBV5-1,once,ASSAGTTTEQF
TRBD1,TRBJ2-1,TRBV6-2/TRBV6-3,once,ASSYRDRGGKQF
TRBD2,TRBJ2-1,TRBV7-3,.,ASSRGLAGEQF
.,TRBJ2-2,TRBV18,.,ASSLLSGENTGELF
TRBD1,TRBJ1-1,TRBV5-4,few,ASSFGTENTEAF
TRBD2,TRBJ2-1,TRBV10-1,.,ASSENRLAGENEQF
.,TRBJ1-5,TRBV19,few,ASTLLGQPQH
.,TRBJ2-2,TRBV7-9,.,ASSLGGGPGELF
TRBD2,TRBJ2-7,TRBV2,.,ASSVLAGYYEQY
TRBD1,TRBJ2-5,TRBV24-1,.,ATGGQAQETQY
TRBD1,TRBJ2-3,TRBV5-1,.,ASSRQGASTDTQY
.,TRBJ1-4,TRBV3-1/TRBV3-2,.,ASSQGRRATNEKLF
TRBD2,TRBJ2-5,TRBV18,.,ASSPGGPRETQY
.,TRBJ2-2,TRBV6-6,.,AIRTAKNTGELF
TRBD1,TRBJ2-3,TRBV13,.,ASSSNQGARNTDTQY
TRBD1,TRBJ1-4,TRBV19,few,ASSHRGYGNEKLF
.,TRBJ2-7,TRBV28,.,ASSSRGIFYEQY
TRBD2,TRBJ2-2,TRBV7-3,.,ASSLLAGATGELF
TRBD1,TRBJ2-5,TRBV5-1,few,ASSLGISGGSQETQY
TRBD2,TRBJ2-3,TRBV7-3,once,ASSLSRAGEADTQY
.,TRBJ1-6,TRBV7-3,.,ASSLGAGGEGSPLH
.,TRBJ1-1,TRBV7-2,.,ASSLVAENTEAF
TRBD1,TRBJ2-1,TRBV29-1,.,SVRRQGASNEQF
.,TRBJ2-7,TRBV5-1,.,ASSLGSDEQY
TRBD2,TRBJ2-7,TRBV7-2,.,ASSSSSGTGGEQY
TRBD2,TRBJ2-1,TRBV15,.,ATSTPSGGSYNEQF
.,TRBJ1-2,TRBV21-1,.,ASSKDRGRHYGYT
TRBD1,TRBJ2-5,TRBV19,.,ASSKTPPGQGQETQY
TRBD2,TRBJ2-1,TRBV13,.,ASSLGRDSGRTDYNEQF
TRBD1,TRBJ1-1,TRBV6-5,.,ASSYGGTGLFFEAF
.,TRBJ1-1,TRBV18,.,ASSLQGNTEAF
TRBD2,TRBJ2-3,TRBV4-2,.,ASSQDLRTSGYTDTQY
.,TRBJ2-7,TRBV7-9,once,ASSARGDLHEQY
.,TRBJ1-5,TRBV21-1,once,ASRDSSNQPQH
TRBD1,TRBJ2-1,TRBV30,.,AWSPYRGEQF
.,TRBJ2-2,TRBV27,once,ASRFQGGGTGELF
.,TRBJ2-7,TRBV3-1/TRBV3-2,.,ASSQGSLYEQY
TRBD1,TRBJ1-2,TRBV30,.,ARLGQGSWAGDGYT
.,TRBJ1-4,TRBV27,.,AVGRGVGSNEKLF
TRBD1,TRBJ1-6,TRBV28,.,ASDGRTGVNSPLH
.,TRBJ2-7,TRBV3-1/TRBV3-2,.,ASSHSRTREQY
TRBD1,TRBJ1-2,TRBV5-4,once,ASSPGQGGGYT
.,TRBJ2-1,TRBV9,.,ASSTPGTTSSEQF
.,TRBJ1-6,TRBV28,once,ASSPPTGSHNSPLH
.,TRBJ1-1,TRBV21-1,.,ASRLRTGGLGTEAF
.,TRBJ2-3,TRBV7-3,.,ASSGAARTDTQY
.,TRBJ1-1,TRBV5-4,.,ASSLHHGVAEAF
.,TRBJ1-3,TRBV6-5,.,ASIQGFSGNTIY
TRBD2,TRBJ2-1,TRBV7-9,.,ASSSLSGSPYNEQF
.,TRBJ1-2,TRBV14,.,ASSQQGGFYGYT
.,TRBJ2-1,TRBV30,few,AWSVSPAGTGIDEQF
TRBD1,TRBJ2-5,TRBV5-1,.,ASSIGQGRETQY
.,TRBJ1-2,TRBV28,.,ASSPGGNYGYT
.,TRBJ1-5,TRBV27,few,ASSGGVSNQPQH
.,TRBJ1-1,TRBV2,.,ASRLDRSMNTEAF
TRBD2,TRBJ2-5,TRBV4-2,.,ASSQDRAGVVETQY
.,TRBJ1-5,TRBV27,.,ASSSGLSNQPQH
TRBD1,TRBJ2-7,TRBV2,.,ASRQFPRTGFNYEQY